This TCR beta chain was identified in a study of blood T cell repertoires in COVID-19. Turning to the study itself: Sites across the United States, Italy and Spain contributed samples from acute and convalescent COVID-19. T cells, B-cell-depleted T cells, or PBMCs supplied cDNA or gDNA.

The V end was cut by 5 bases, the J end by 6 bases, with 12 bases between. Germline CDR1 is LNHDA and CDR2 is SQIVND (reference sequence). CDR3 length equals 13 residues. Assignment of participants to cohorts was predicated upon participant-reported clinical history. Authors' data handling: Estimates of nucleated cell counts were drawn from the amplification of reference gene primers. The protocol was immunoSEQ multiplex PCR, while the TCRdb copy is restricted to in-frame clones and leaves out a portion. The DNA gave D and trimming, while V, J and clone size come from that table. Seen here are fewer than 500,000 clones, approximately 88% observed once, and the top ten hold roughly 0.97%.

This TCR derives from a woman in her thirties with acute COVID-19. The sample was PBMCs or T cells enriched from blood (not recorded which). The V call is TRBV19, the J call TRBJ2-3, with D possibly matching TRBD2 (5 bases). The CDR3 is CASSRGSMDTQYF. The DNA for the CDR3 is TGTGCCAGTAGTCGGGGTAGCATGGATACGCAGTATTTT.